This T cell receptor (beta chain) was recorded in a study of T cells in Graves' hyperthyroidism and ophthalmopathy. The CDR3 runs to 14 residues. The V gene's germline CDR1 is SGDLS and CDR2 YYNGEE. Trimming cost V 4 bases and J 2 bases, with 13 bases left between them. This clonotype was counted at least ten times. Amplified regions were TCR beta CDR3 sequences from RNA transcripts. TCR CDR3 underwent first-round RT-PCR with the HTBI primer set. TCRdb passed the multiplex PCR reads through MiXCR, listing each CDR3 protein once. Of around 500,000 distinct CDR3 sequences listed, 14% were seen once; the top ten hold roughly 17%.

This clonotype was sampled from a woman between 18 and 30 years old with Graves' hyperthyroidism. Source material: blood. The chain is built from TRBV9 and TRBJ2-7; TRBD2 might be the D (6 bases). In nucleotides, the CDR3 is TGTGCCAGCAGCAAGACTAGGTCGCCCTACGAGCAGTACTTC. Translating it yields CASSKTRSPYEQYF.